These 29 T cell receptor beta chains came from one sample sequenced in a study of blood T cell repertoires in COVID-19. Clones were sequenced by immunoSEQ multiplex PCR, and TCRdb holds only the in-frame ones, with some missing. The sample records 150,000 to 200,000 clones, about four fifths being singletons. The sequenced sample was peripheral blood. These receptors all stem from a human donor with acute or convalescent COVID-19. The donor label of this sample is uncertain.

The rearrangement joins TRBV30 to TRBJ2-1, with D tentatively TRBD2 (6 bases). Trimming removed 4 bases at V and 1 base at J, with 14 bases between. Germline V gene lookup returns CDR1 GTSNPN and CDR2 SVGIG (reference sequence). This CDR3 contains 15 residues. CDR3: CAWTQLSGSYNEQFF. For the CDR3, the DNA is TGTGCCTGGACCCAGCTTAGCGGTTCCTACAATGAGCAGTTCTTC.

As DNA, the CDR3 is TGTGCCAGTAGTATCGGGGGAGAGTACCAAGAGACCCAGTACTTC. Translation gives CASSIGGEYQETQYF. This chain uses TRBV19 with TRBJ2-5, with a possible D match to TRBD2 (6 bases). Germline V gene sequence: CDR1 LNHDA, CDR2 SQIVND (reference sequence). V lost 3 bases and J 0 bases, leaving 11 bases between the germline ends. The CDR3 consists of 15 residues. The entire variable domain, with the rest obtained from reference TRBV19 and TRBJ2-5, is as follows: DGGITQSPKYLFRKEGQNVTLSCEQNLNHDAMYWYRQDPGQGLRLIYYSQIVNDFQKGDIAEGYSVSREKKESFPLTVTSAQKNPTAFYLCASSIGGEYQETQYFGPGTRLLVL.

The table lists this clone with a count of one. The chain recombines TRBV28 with TRBJ1-3; possibly TRBD1 for D (5 bases). Germline assignment: CDR1 MDHEN and CDR2 SYDVKM. The CDR3 is 18 residues long. V lost 4 bases to trimming and J lost 5 bases, with 24 bases between them. CDR3 bases: TGTGCCAGCAGTTCCCGCCCACCGGACACTGACGGAAGAAACACCATATATTTT. As protein: CASSSRPPDTDGRNTIYF.

This CDR3 reads CASSPAHGRSPEAFF. The CDR3 DNA reads TGTGCCAGTAGTCCTGCACACGGGAGAAGTCCTGAAGCTTTCTTT. V is TRBV19 and J is TRBJ1-1; D remains unclear. This CDR3 comprises 15 residues. V lost 5 bases and J lost 6, with 19 bases in between. Germline assignment: CDR1 LNHDA and CDR2 SQIVND (reference sequence).

The genes are TRBV10-2 and TRBJ1-1; a weak D match, TRBD1 (5 bases). Trimming stripped 3 bases from V and 1 base from J, with 12 bases between. The CDR3 consists of 15 residues. Per the germline V gene, CDR1 is WSHSY and CDR2 is SAAADI. The CDR3 protein is CASSDWGGRNTEAFF. CDR3 DNA: TGCGCCAGCAGTGACTGGGGGGGAAGGAACACTGAAGCTTTCTTT.

V usage is TRBV21-1 and J usage is TRBJ2-7; the table's D call TRBD2 went unverified against the DNA. TRBV21-1 is termed a pseudogene. The CDR3 covers 15 residues. CDR3 residues: CASSAPGRGAGEQYF. The CDR3 region has the DNA TGTGCCAGCAGCGCCCCGGGGAGGGGGGCGGGAGAGCAGTACTTC.

Comments on this clone: The identical CDR3 is also encoded by other nucleotide sequences in the sample. The chain recombines TRBV18 with TRBJ2-1; the match to TRBD2 covers 13 bases. The germline CDR1 and CDR2 sequences are KGHSH and LQKENI. The J segment lost 8 bases and the V segment lost 2 bases, leaving 3 bases of the junction unmatched. The CDR3 extends over 15 amino acids. This chain's CDR3 is CASSPGLAGADEQFF. CDR3 in DNA: TGTGCCAGCTCACCAGGACTAGCGGGAGCAGATGAGCAGTTCTTC.

The rearrangement links TRBV19 to TRBJ1-5; D is possibly TRBD1 (5 bases). V lost 3 bases to trimming and J lost 4 bases, with 13 bases between them. This CDR3 is built from 15 residues. Looked up from germline, CDR1 is LNHDA and CDR2 is SQIVND (reference sequence). DNA of the CDR3: TGTGCCAGTAGTATTGAGCAGGGAAGAAATCAGCCCCAGCATTTT. The encoded protein is CASSIEQGRNQPQHF.

This clone turned up a few times. The chain employs TRBV2 and TRBJ1-6; TRBD1 aligns across 9 bases. J was trimmed by 6 bases and V by 6 bases; bases with no gene match: 9. Looked up from germline, CDR1 is SNHLY and CDR2 is FYNNEI. This CDR3 contains 16 residues. Here the CDR3 DNA reads TGTGCCAGCAGCCCCGGGACAGGGCCACTTAATTCACCCCTCCACTTT. Its translation: CASSPGTGPLNSPLHF.

The V and J genes are TRBV19 and TRBJ2-1, with TRBD2 matching over 10 bases. This CDR3 has 16 residues. The germline V gene has CDR1 LNHDA and CDR2 SQIVND (reference sequence). The J segment lost 2 bases and the V segment lost 5 bases, leaving 6 bases of the junction unmatched. CDR3 coding DNA: TGTGCCAGTAGTTTCACTAGCGGGGCAGCCTACAATGAGCAGTTCTTC. This sequence encodes CASSFTSGAAYNEQFF.

The V call is TRBV2, the J call TRBJ1-1, with D unclear. V dropped 6 bases and J dropped 7 bases, with 24 bases sitting between them. Per the germline V gene, CDR1 is SNHLY and CDR2 is FYNNEI. There are 16 residues in the CDR3. This chain's CDR3 is CASSGADFPTKIEAFF. The CDR3 nucleotides read TGTGCCAGCAGCGGAGCCGACTTTCCCACAAAAATTGAAGCTTTCTTT. The full variable domain, completed using reference TRBV2 and TRBJ1-1, is EPEVTQTPSHQVTQMGQEVILRCVPISNHLYFYWYRQILGQKVEFLVSFYNNEISEKSEIFDDQFSVERPDGSNFTLKIRSTKLEDSAMYFCASSGADFPTKIEAFFGQGTRLTVV.

The chain uses TRBV11-2 and TRBJ2-3, with a tentative D call TRBD2 (7 bases). This CDR3 is built from 19 residues. Germline CDR1 is SGHAT and CDR2 is FQNNGV. Trimming left V 4 bases short and J 0 bases short, with 23 bases between. Here the CDR3 DNA reads TGTGCCAGCAGCTCCCTTCTTAGACGGGGGGCACCTAGCACAGATACGCAGTATTTT. It codes for CASSSLLRRGAPSTDTQYF.

The V call is TRBV28, the J call TRBJ2-7, with 8 bases fitting TRBD2. The V gene's germline CDR1 is MDHEN and CDR2 SYDVKM. CDR3 size: 16 residues. J gave up 1 base and V 4 bases, and 9 bases lay outside the gene matches. CDR3 in amino acids: CASSSPPGLVSYEQYF. For the CDR3, the DNA is TGTGCCAGCAGTTCGCCACCGGGACTAGTGTCCTACGAGCAGTACTTC.

The V gene is TRBV6-5, the J gene TRBJ1-2, with 7 nucleotides matching TRBD1. Trimming at V came to 2 bases and at J to 4 bases, leaving 4 bases not matched to a gene. CDR3 length: 14 residues. Germline V CDR1 and CDR2: MNHEY, SVGAGI. The CDR3: CASSYRQGGYGYTF. As DNA, the CDR3 is TGTGCCAGCAGTTACCGACAGGGTGGCTATGGCTACACCTTC.

About this clone: Other DNA sequences in this sample translate to the same CDR3. This chain links TRBV5-1 with TRBJ2-1, with 7 bases aligning to TRBD2. V shed 0 bases and J 3 bases; nucleotides not matched to a gene: 3. The germline gives CDR1 SGHRS, CDR2 YFSETQ. This CDR3 comprises 15 residues. The CDR3: CASSLGLAVYNEQFF. In DNA, the CDR3 is TGCGCCAGCAGCTTGGGGCTAGCGGTCTACAATGAGCAGTTCTTC.

This clone showed up just a few times. The chain carries TRBV27 and TRBJ1-4; the D gene is possibly TRBD1 (6 bases). The CDR3 covers 12 residues. Germline V lookup: CDR1 MNHEY, CDR2 SMNVEV (reference sequence). V was cut by 8 bases and J by 7 bases, with 11 bases left in between. The CDR3 reads CASPTGSEKLFF. The CDR3 DNA sequence: TGTGCCAGCCCGACAGGATCTGAAAAACTGTTTTTT.

V is TRBV18 and J is TRBJ1-4; 7 positions agree with TRBD1. Germline CDR1 reads KGHSH; CDR2 reads LQKENI. There are 16 residues in the CDR3. After removal of 6 bases from V and 0 bases from J, the junction contained 7 bases not matched to a gene. The CDR3 region is CASSSQGFATNEKLFF. DNA of the CDR3: TGTGCCAGCTCGTCACAGGGGTTTGCAACTAATGAAAAACTGTTTTTT.

The V gene is TRBV10-1, the J gene TRBJ2-3, with D perhaps matching TRBD2 (6 bases). Between the trimmed V and J ends, which lost 2 bases and 4 bases, there was a span of 10 bases. Germline V gene data show CDR1 as WNHNN and CDR2 as SYGVQD (reference sequence). This CDR3 has 14 amino acids. CDR3 nucleotides: TGCGCCAGCAGTGAGCCAGCGGGTTCAGATACGCAGTATTTT. Translating gives CASSEPAGSDTQYF.

The gene calls are TRBV23-1 and TRBJ2-5; 11 bases match TRBD1. TRBV23-1 is noted as an ORF with a role that remains uncertain. The CDR3 runs 15 residues. The trim removed 4 bases at V and 4 bases at J, leaving 5 bases unmatched. In DNA, the CDR3 is TGCGCCAGCAGTCGCTCCGGGACAGGGGGAGAGACCCAGTACTTC. It specifies CASSRSGTGGETQYF.

The chain couples TRBV6-6 to TRBJ2-1, with D unresolved. The CDR3 is made up of 15 amino acids. Germline lookup yields CDR1 MNHNY and CDR2 SVGAGI (reference sequence). The ends were cut back, 6 bases at V and 2 bases at J, with 14 bases in the middle. The CDR3 DNA is TGTGCCAGCAGGGGTGCCGAGACTCCCTACAATGAGCAGTTCTTC. Protein product: CASRGAETPYNEQFF.

The chain carries TRBV27 and TRBJ1-2; 8 positions match TRBD1. The CDR3 contains 13 residues. The germline V gene encodes CDR1 MNHEY and CDR2 SMNVEV (reference sequence). V lost 0 bases to trimming and J lost 10 bases; unmatched junction nucleotides: 4. CDR3 in DNA: TGTGCCAGCAGTTTATCGGCAGGGGGCATCTACACCTTC. This encodes CASSLSAGGIYTF.

The count of this clone is one. The CDR3: CASSASISRDYGYTF. The CDR3, as DNA: TGTGCCAGCAGCGCCTCAATATCTCGGGACTATGGCTACACCTTC. This rearrangement joins TRBV9 to TRBJ1-2; D call uncertain. The CDR3 has 15 residues. V was cut by 3 bases and J by 3 bases, with 15 bases left in between. Germline lookup yields CDR1 SGDLS and CDR2 YYNGEE. The full variable domain, rest sourced from reference TRBV9 and TRBJ1-2, is DSGVTQTPKHLITATGQRVTLRCSPRSGDLSVYWYQQSLDQGLQFLIQYYNGEERAKGNILERFSAQQFPDLHSELNLSSLELGDSALYFCASSASISRDYGYTFGSGTRLTVV.

The V gene is TRBV11-2, the J gene TRBJ2-4, with D unclear. CDR3 length equals 13 residues. Per germline, CDR1 SGHAT and CDR2 FQNNGV. V lost 6 bases, J lost 4 bases, and 10 bases lay in between. CDR3 amino acids: CASRTVRKNIQYF. CDR3 DNA: TGTGCCAGCAGGACTGTGCGAAAAAACATTCAGTACTTC.

CDR3 protein: CASSLYGQGADEQFF. The CDR3 DNA reads as TGTGCCAGCAGCTTATACGGCCAGGGGGCCGATGAGCAGTTCTTC. The chain joins TRBV7-9 to TRBJ2-1, with TRBD1 identical over 8 bases. V lost 2 bases, J lost 8 bases, and 8 bases stayed unmatched. Per the germline V gene, CDR1 is SEHNR and CDR2 is FQNEAQ (reference sequence). CDR3 length equals 15 residues.

The genes are TRBV27 and TRBJ2-7; 16 nucleotides agree with TRBD2. CDR3 length: 16 amino acids. The germline CDR1 and CDR2 sequences are MNHEY and SMNVEV (reference sequence). V shed 6 bases and J 2 bases; nucleotides not matched to a gene: 4. CDR3 protein: CASRGLAGGTPYEQYF. CDR3 coding DNA: TGTGCCAGCAGGGGACTAGCGGGAGGGACGCCCTACGAGCAGTACTTC.

This chain connects TRBV19 to TRBJ1-1; weak D call: TRBD1 (5 bases). V lost 5 bases to trimming and J lost 3 bases, with 16 bases between them. This CDR3 has 15 amino acids. The germline V gene has CDR1 LNHDA and CDR2 SQIVND (reference sequence). CDR3 coding DNA: TGTGCCAGTAGTCTAAACATGGGGGGTGACACTGAAGCTTTCTTT. Translating gives CASSLNMGGDTEAFF. Looking up the rest from reference TRBV19 and TRBJ1-1 gives the full variable domain: DGGITQSPKYLFRKEGQNVTLSCEQNLNHDAMYWYRQDPGQGLRLIYYSQIVNDFQKGDIAEGYSVSREKKESFPLTVTSAQKNPTAFYLCASSLNMGGDTEAFFGQGTRLTVV.

This clone was observed once. The gene calls are TRBV18 and TRBJ2-5; 9 bases match TRBD1. V lost 4 bases to trimming and J lost 4 bases; unmatched junction nucleotides: 10. This CDR3 is 16 amino acids long. Germline loops: CDR1 KGHSH, CDR2 LQKENI. The CDR3 protein is CASSLRWDRVVETQYF. CDR3 DNA sequence: TGTGCCAGCTCACTACGTTGGGACAGGGTCGTAGAGACCCAGTACTTC.

V is TRBV19 and J is TRBJ1-2; 7 bases map to TRBD1. J gave up 5 bases and V 6 bases, and 9 bases lay outside the gene matches. Germline V gives CDR1 LNHDA, CDR2 SQIVND (reference sequence). This CDR3 has 14 amino acids. The CDR3 loop reads CASSPGGQRYGYTF. DNA for the CDR3: TGTGCCAGTAGCCCCGGGGGACAGCGGTATGGCTACACCTTC.

The V gene is TRBV30, the J gene TRBJ1-1; D call uncertain. V gave up 0 bases and J gave up 6 bases, with 14 bases separating them. Germline CDR1 is GTSNPN and CDR2 is SVGIG (reference sequence). This CDR3 has 14 residues. CDR3 DNA: TGTGCCTGGAGTGTATTCAGCCGCAGGTCTGAAGCTTTCTTT. Protein product: CAWSVFSRRSEAFF.